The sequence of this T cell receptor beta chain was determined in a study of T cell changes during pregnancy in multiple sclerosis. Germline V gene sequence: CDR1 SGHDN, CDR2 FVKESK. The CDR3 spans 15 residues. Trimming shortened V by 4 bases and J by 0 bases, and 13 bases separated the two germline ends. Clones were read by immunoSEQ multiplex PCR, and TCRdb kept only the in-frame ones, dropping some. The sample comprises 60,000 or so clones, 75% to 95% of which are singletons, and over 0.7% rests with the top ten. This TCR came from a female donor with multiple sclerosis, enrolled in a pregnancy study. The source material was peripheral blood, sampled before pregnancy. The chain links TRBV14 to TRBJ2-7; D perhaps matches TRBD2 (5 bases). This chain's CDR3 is CASSRTSQSSYEQYF. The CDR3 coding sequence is TGTGCCAGCAGCCGCACTAGTCAGAGCTCCTACGAGCAGTACTTC.